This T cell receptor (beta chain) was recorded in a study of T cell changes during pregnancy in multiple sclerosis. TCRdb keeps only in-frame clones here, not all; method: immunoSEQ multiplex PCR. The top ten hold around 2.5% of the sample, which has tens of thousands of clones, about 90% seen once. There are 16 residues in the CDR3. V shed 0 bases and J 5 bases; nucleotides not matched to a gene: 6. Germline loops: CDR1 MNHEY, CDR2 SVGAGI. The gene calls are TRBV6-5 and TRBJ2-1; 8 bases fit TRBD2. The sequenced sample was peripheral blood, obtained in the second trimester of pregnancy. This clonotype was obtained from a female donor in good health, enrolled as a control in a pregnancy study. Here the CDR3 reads CASSYSGLAGNNEQFF. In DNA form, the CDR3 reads TGTGCCAGCAGTTACTCGGGGTTAGCGGGAAACAATGAGCAGTTCTTC.